Listed here are 2 T cell receptor beta chains from one sample, sequenced in a study of blood T cells in healthy people across ages. Through a sample-barcoded 5' primer and a J-beta primer mix, a second PCR was run for 7 to 11 cycles. MiXCR, applied by TCRdb to the 5' RACE reads, yields one record per CDR3 protein. The sample contains just over 1 million distinct CDR3 sequences, under 45% of which appear only once. Sequenced input: blood. Source of these receptors: a woman in her sixties in good health.

The V call is TRBV25-1, the J call TRBJ2-6; D remains unclear. V shed 3 bases and J shed 6 bases, with 6 bases lying between them. The CDR3 has 13 amino acids. The germline gives CDR1 MGHDK, CDR2 SYGVNS. The CDR3 DNA follows: TGTGCCAGCAGTGAGCGCGCGGCCAACGTCCTGACTTTC. It translates to CASSERAANVLTF.

CDR3 nucleotide sequence: TGTGCCAGCAGTTACGAGGCTAGCGGGAGAGGCGCTGAGCAGTTCTTC. This encodes CASSYEASGRGAEQFF. V usage is TRBV6-2 or TRBV6-3 and J usage is TRBJ2-1; 10 nucleotides agree with TRBD2. The germline V gene encodes CDR1 MNHEY and CDR2 SVGEGT. CDR3 length: 16 residues. V lost 2 bases and J lost 9; bases outside the gene matches: 10.